This TCR beta chain was found in a study of patients and donors after allogeneic stem cell transplantation (TCRdb year 2020). The library relied on RT-PCR. The listed sequencing device is NextSeq 550. TCRdb reprocessing: public reads trimmed at Q25 with fastp, clones called with MiXCR, in-frame beta chains kept. Every distinct CDR3 protein forms one entry, paired with its most common genes and DNA. The table for this sample lists hundreds of thousands of distinct CDR3 sequences; around 15% of them were counted only once. Over 6% of the sample rests with the top ten. Comments on this clonotype: The target of this receptor is not known. No much larger clone exists at a distance of one base, and base qualities are not known.

V gives up 4 bases and J gives up 3 bases, and the segment between their germline ends measures 9 bases. The CDR3 spans 13 residues, from the cysteine through the phenylalanine. Only the CDR3 DNA is retained, 39 bases long and in frame from the first base. In the germline V gene (reference sequence), CDR1 corresponds to SEHNR and CDR2 to FQNEAQ. The TCR sequence derives from a human donor who was either an allogeneic HSCT recipient or a stem cell or donor lymphocyte infusion donor (not recorded which). It is not recorded whose cells these are; they may come from a transplant donor. The chain is assembled from TRBV7-9 and TRBJ1-1; D gene: possibly TRBD1, on 5 matching bases. Input material: blood, either unsorted or a sorted T cell fraction (not recorded which). The CDR3 here reads CASSYGADTEAFF. The nucleotides are TGTGCCAGCAGCTATGGGGCGGACACTGAAGCTTTCTTT. Full variable domain (CDR3 extended with the reference TRBV7-9 and TRBJ1-1 proteins): DTGVSQNPRHKITKRGQNVTFRCDPISEHNRLYWYRQTLGQGPEFLTYFQNEAQLEKSRLLSDRFSAERPKGSFSTLEIQRTEQGDSAMYLCASSYGADTEAFFGQGTRLTVV.